The present T cell receptor (beta chain) was sequenced within a study of CD8+ T cells in alopecia areata. Study-level findings and limits: Greater clonality was observed in lesional scalp samples, especially alopecia totalis/universalis, versus normal scalp.

The treatment was: oral pan-JAK inhibitor, 5-10 mg twice daily. cDNA reverse transcribed from extracted RNA served as the sequencing template. TCRdb's table, derived via immunoSEQ multiplex PCR, lists solely in-frame clones and lacks some. In the table there are around 200,000 clones, about 53% of which are singletons. On this clone itself: Antigen: not known.

V lost 4 bases and J lost 3, with 6 bases in between. The CDR3 runs to 11 residues. Germline V CDR1 and CDR2: SQVTM, ANQGSEA. The sequencing used CD8+ T cells sorted from blood, collected at week 24, from a patient treated with tofacitinib. The chain carries TRBV29-1 and TRBJ1-1; D is unclear. This TCR derives from a human donor with alopecia areata. CDR3 amino acids: CSVGQDTEAFF. The DNA of the CDR3 is TGCAGCGTTGGTCAGGACACTGAAGCTTTCTTT.